The 24 T cell receptor beta chains given below trace back to one sample, sequenced in a study of T-cell memory formation after mild COVID-19. TCRdb used MiXCR to reprocess the 5' RACE reads, holding one entry per CDR3 protein. The sample carries 560,000 or so distinct CDR3 sequences, about 18% recorded once. The sequenced material came from PBMCs or a T cell subset sorted from them (not recorded which). The origin of the receptors is an adult woman who had mild COVID-19 (a few samples of this study predate the infection). Cell type and time point are not known.

This clonotype was counted between two and nine times. The V and J genes are TRBV2 and TRBJ2-7, with TRBD1 as a possible D gene (5 bases). Germline V lookup: CDR1 SNHLY, CDR2 FYNNEI. V lost 11 bases, J lost 7 bases, and 21 bases lay in between. This CDR3 has 13 residues. The CDR3 region is CAAWAGSDWEQYF. In DNA form, the CDR3 reads TGTGCCGCCTGGGCAGGGTCTGATTGGGAGCAGTACTTC.

This chain uses TRBV7-9 with TRBJ2-7, with D possibly matching TRBD2 (6 bases). Germline CDR1 reads SEHNR; CDR2 reads FQNEAQ (reference sequence). The germline V and J ends were trimmed by 1 base and 4 bases, with 8 bases remaining between them. CDR3 length: 13 amino acids. The CDR3 DNA reads as TGTGCCAGCAGCTTAGGGGACTGGTACGAGCAGTACTTC. Amino acid sequence: CASSLGDWYEQYF.

This clonotype was seen ten or more times. The CDR3 DNA reads as TGTGCCAGCAGCCTGGCAGGCGGGTCCAAAAACATTCAGTACTTC. It yields the protein CASSLAGGSKNIQYF. V gene TRBV5-6 combines with J gene TRBJ2-4; tentatively, D is TRBD2 (5 bases). The CDR3 runs 15 residues. Germline V gene data show CDR1 as SGHDT and CDR2 as YYEEEE. V gave up 4 bases and J gave up 2 bases, with 13 bases separating them.

This clonotype came up a few times. The CDR3 spells CSAAKGRAFTDTQYF. Here the CDR3 DNA reads TGCAGTGCCGCTAAGGGGAGGGCTTTCACAGATACGCAGTATTTT. The rearrangement uses TRBV20-1 and TRBJ2-3, with 7 bases fitting TRBD2. This CDR3 spans 15 amino acids. Looked up from germline, CDR1 is DFQATT and CDR2 is SNEGSKA (reference sequence). With V trimmed by 6 bases and J by 2 bases, 11 bases remained unmatched.

The table lists this clonotype with a few counts. J is TRBJ2-5 and V is TRBV27; 8 bases fit TRBD1. Germline CDR1 MNHEY, CDR2 SMNVEV (reference sequence). The CDR3 consists of 17 residues. The ends lost 3 bases at V and 4 bases at J; junction bases unmatched: 13. CDR3 protein: CASSFRVGQGRGETQYF. CDR3 coding DNA: TGTGCCAGCAGTTTCCGGGTAGGACAGGGACGAGGAGAGACCCAGTACTTC.

The chain combines TRBV6-2 or TRBV6-3 with TRBJ2-3; either TRBD1 or TRBD2 may fit D (5 bases each). V shed 2 bases and J shed 3 bases, with 18 bases lying between them. This CDR3 spans 17 amino acids. Germline CDR1 is MNHEY and CDR2 is SVGEGT. The CDR3 is CASSYPPGRRRTDTQYF. DNA of the CDR3: TGTGCCAGCAGTTACCCCCCGGGGCGGAGGAGAACAGATACGCAGTATTTT.

Ten or more counts support this clonotype. The genes are TRBV4-3 and TRBJ2-7; D is possibly TRBD2 (5 bases). V dropped 1 base and J dropped 2 bases, with 9 bases sitting between them. This CDR3 spans 14 amino acids. Germline values: CDR1 LGHNA, CDR2 YSLEER. CDR3 nucleotide sequence: TGCGCCAGCAGCCAAGCCCCCGGGGCCTACGAGCAGTACTTC. Translation gives CASSQAPGAYEQYF.

On this clonotype itself: One end of the junction is discordant with germline, which a read error may explain. CDR3 sequence reads: CASSPASGASYNEQFF. The CDR3 nucleotides read TGTGCTAGCAGTCCAGCTAGCGGGGCCTCCTACAATGAGCAGTTCTTC. The rearrangement links TRBV7-7 to TRBJ2-1; 9 nucleotides line up with TRBD2. This CDR3 is built from 16 residues. From germline, CDR1 is SSHAT and CDR2 FNYEAQ (reference sequence).

This clonotype has just a few counts. The chain combines TRBV6-1 with TRBJ1-5, with 9 bases identical to TRBD1. This CDR3 spans 15 amino acids. V trimming: 4 bases; J trimming: 3 bases; junction bases outside the gene matches: 4. Germline CDR1 is MNHNS and CDR2 is SASEGT. DNA for the CDR3: TGTGCCAGCAGTGGAAGGACAGGGGACAATCAGCCCCAGCATTTT. This sequence encodes CASSGRTGDNQPQHF.

The V and J genes are TRBV6-5 and TRBJ2-7; D perhaps matches TRBD1 (5 bases). V was trimmed by 6 bases and J by 7 bases, leaving 22 bases between them. This CDR3 has 15 residues. Germline CDR1 MNHEY, CDR2 SVGAGI. CDR3 sequence: CASSPPAQGFKEQYF. DNA for the CDR3: TGTGCCAGCAGCCCCCCAGCGCAGGGCTTCAAAGAGCAGTACTTC.

This clonotype appeared a few times. The chain has TRBV5-1 and TRBJ2-2, with D perhaps TRBD1 (6 bases). From germline, CDR1 is SGHRS and CDR2 YFSETQ. The germline V and J ends were trimmed by 5 bases and 1 base, with 12 bases remaining between them. The CDR3 is made up of 15 amino acids. CDR3 sequence reads: CASSPGHRNTGELFF. The CDR3 DNA reads TGCGCCAGCAGTCCGGGACACAGGAACACCGGGGAGCTGTTTTTT.

The rearrangement joins TRBV7-2 to TRBJ1-5; D remains ambiguous. There are 13 residues in the CDR3. Trimming removed 5 bases from V and 9 bases from J, with 14 bases in between. Per germline, CDR1 SGHTA and CDR2 FQGNSA. In DNA form, the CDR3 reads TGTGCCAGCAGCCGGACCCCTAACACGCCCCAGCATTTT. This sequence encodes CASSRTPNTPQHF.

V is TRBV3-1 and J is TRBJ2-1; D is unclear. Trimming pared 3 bases from V and 3 bases from J, leaving 9 bases between. The CDR3 has 14 residues. Germline lookup yields CDR1 LGHDT and CDR2 YNNKEL (reference sequence). For the CDR3, the DNA is TGTGCCAGCAGCCATTCATACGGCTACAATGAGCAGTTCTTC. Translated: CASSHSYGYNEQFF.

This clonotype has a handful of counts. The chain recombines TRBV30 with TRBJ2-3, with D possibly TRBD2 on 6 matching bases. In germline, CDR1 is GTSNPN, CDR2 SVGIG (reference sequence). The CDR3 totals 14 residues. Trimming stripped 0 bases from V and 2 bases from J, with 9 bases between. The CDR3 here is CAWSVGGITDTQYF. DNA of the CDR3: TGTGCCTGGAGTGTAGGAGGGATCACAGATACGCAGTATTTT. Complete variable domain (other parts from reference TRBV30 and TRBJ2-3): SQTIHQWPATLVQPVGSPLSLECTVEGTSNPNLYWYRQAAGRGLQLLFYSVGIGQISSEVPQNLSASRPQDRQFILSSKKLLLSDSGFYLCAWSVGGITDTQYFGPGTRLTVL.

The rearrangement links TRBV5-1 to TRBJ1-1, with TRBD1 matching 9 bases. CDR1 and CDR2 from the germline V gene are SGHRS and YFSETQ. The length of the CDR3 is 15 residues. The J segment lost 4 bases and the V segment lost 4 bases, leaving 8 bases of the junction unmatched. Here the CDR3 reads CASSDSGTGFTEAFF. CDR3 nucleotide sequence: TGCGCCAGCAGCGACTCCGGGACAGGGTTCACTGAAGCTTTCTTT.

This clonotype was picked up a small number of times. The rearrangement uses TRBV9 and TRBJ2-5; D could derive from TRBD1 or TRBD2 (6 bases each). Germline V gives CDR1 SGDLS, CDR2 YYNGEE. V lost 3 bases to trimming and J lost 2 bases, with 17 bases between them. The CDR3 totals 16 residues. DNA of the CDR3: TGTGCCAGCAGCGCCGGGGGCAGGGGATGGCAAGAGACCCAGTACTTC. This encodes CASSAGGRGWQETQYF. The full variable domain, with the rest looked up from reference TRBV9 and TRBJ2-5, is DSGVTQTPKHLITATGQRVTLRCSPRSGDLSVYWYQQSLDQGLQFLIQYYNGEERAKGNILERFSAQQFPDLHSELNLSSLELGDSALYFCASSAGGRGWQETQYFGPGTRLLVL.

This clonotype occurred a few times. This sequence joins TRBV5-1 and TRBJ1-1; TRBD1 matches 7 bases. After removal of 3 bases from V and 5 bases from J, the junction contained 10 bases not matched to a gene. CDR1 and CDR2 from the germline V gene are SGHRS and YFSETQ. The CDR3 consists of 15 residues. CDR3 amino acids: CASSSRGQPTTEAFF. CDR3 sequence (DNA): TGCGCCAGCAGCTCCAGGGGACAGCCTACGACTGAAGCTTTCTTT. The entire variable domain, with the rest obtained from reference TRBV5-1 and TRBJ1-1, is as follows: KAGVTQTPRYLIKTRGQQVTLSCSPISGHRSVSWYQQTPGQGLQFLFEYFSETQRNKGNFPGRFSGRQFSNSRSEMNVSTLELGDSALYLCASSSRGQPTTEAFFGQGTRLTVV.

The chain joins TRBV19 to TRBJ1-2; D is undetermined. The germline gives CDR1 LNHDA, CDR2 SQIVND (reference sequence). The CDR3 runs 14 residues. V lost 0 bases to trimming and J lost 8 bases, with 13 bases between them. The CDR3 reads CASSIDPFVFGYTF. The DNA for the CDR3 is TGTGCCAGTAGTATAGATCCGTTCGTTTTCGGCTACACCTTC. The full variable domain, its missing parts supplied by reference TRBV19 and TRBJ1-2, is DGGITQSPKYLFRKEGQNVTLSCEQNLNHDAMYWYRQDPGQGLRLIYYSQIVNDFQKGDIAEGYSVSREKKESFPLTVTSAQKNPTAFYLCASSIDPFVFGYTFGSGTRLTVV.

V and J are TRBV4-3 and TRBJ2-7, with 7 bases fitting TRBD2. Germline V lookup: CDR1 LGHNA, CDR2 YSLEER. The junction had 11 bases not matched to a gene; V was cut back by 0 bases and J by 3 bases. This CDR3 region has 17 residues. CDR3 in amino acids: CASSQDLGAGAFYEQYF. In DNA form, the CDR3 reads TGCGCCAGCAGCCAAGATCTTGGGGCGGGAGCCTTCTACGAGCAGTACTTC.

The rearrangement links TRBV21-1 to TRBJ1-3. TRBV21-1 is tagged as a pseudogene. CDR3 length: 17 residues. CDR3 bases: TGTGCCAGCAGCCGCGGGGGGAGTTTCCTCCGAGGAAACACCATATATTTT. It encodes CASSRGGSFLRGNTIYF.

The CDR3 DNA is TGTGCCAGTAGTATGATCCCCCGGGGGGGCGCACTGGGAGATACGCAGTATTTT. Protein: CASSMIPRGGALGDTQYF. V usage is TRBV19 and J usage is TRBJ2-3, with 8 bases fitting TRBD2. Germline loops: CDR1 LNHDA, CDR2 SQIVND (reference sequence). The CDR3 runs 18 residues. The trim removed 3 bases at V and 5 bases at J, leaving 16 bases unmatched.

This chain uses TRBV10-3 with TRBJ2-7; D might be TRBD2 (5 bases). Trimming took off 3 bases at V and 4 bases at J, with 13 bases between the two ends. The CDR3 covers 14 residues. CDR1 is ENHRY, CDR2 SYGVKD, per germline. CDR3 amino acids: CAISEAAAPYEQYF. The DNA of the CDR3 is TGTGCCATCAGTGAAGCAGCGGCACCATACGAGCAGTACTTC.

This clonotype was counted between two and nine times. The V call is TRBV24-1, the J call TRBJ1-2; D not certain. V was trimmed by 3 bases and J by 0 bases, leaving 13 bases between them. The CDR3 length is 16 residues. From germline, CDR1 is KGHDR and CDR2 SFDVKD. The CDR3 bases are TGTGCCACCAGTGATCCTCGACGAGAAGCTAACTATGGCTACACCTTC. Translated: CATSDPRREANYGYTF.

This sequence joins TRBV24-1 and TRBJ1-4, with D possibly TRBD1 on 6 matching bases. Looked up from germline, CDR1 is KGHDR and CDR2 is SFDVKD. V gave up 3 bases and J gave up 5 bases, with 9 bases separating them. This CDR3 has 14 residues. The CDR3 DNA reads as TGTGCCACCAGTGATCAGGGGTGGAATGAAAAACTGTTTTTT. Amino acids: CATSDQGWNEKLFF.